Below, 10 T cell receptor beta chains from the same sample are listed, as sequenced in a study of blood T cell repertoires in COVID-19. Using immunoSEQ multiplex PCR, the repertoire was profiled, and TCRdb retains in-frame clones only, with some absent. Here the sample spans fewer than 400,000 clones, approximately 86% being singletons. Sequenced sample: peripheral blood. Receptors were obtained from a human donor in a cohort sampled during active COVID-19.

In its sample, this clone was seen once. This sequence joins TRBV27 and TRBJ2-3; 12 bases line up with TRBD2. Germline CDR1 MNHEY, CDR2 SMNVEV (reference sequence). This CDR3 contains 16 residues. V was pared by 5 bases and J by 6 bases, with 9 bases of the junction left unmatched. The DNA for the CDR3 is TGTGCCAGCAGTCCAACTAGCGGGGGGAAGTGGGATACGCAGTATTTT. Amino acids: CASSPTSGGKWDTQYF.

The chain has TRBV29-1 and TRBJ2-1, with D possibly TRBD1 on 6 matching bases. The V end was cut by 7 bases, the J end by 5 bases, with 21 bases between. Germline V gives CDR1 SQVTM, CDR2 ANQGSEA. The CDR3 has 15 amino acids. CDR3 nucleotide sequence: TGCAGCGGGGATCATGCGGACAGTCCCAACAATGAGCAGTTCTTC. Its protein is CSGDHADSPNNEQFF.

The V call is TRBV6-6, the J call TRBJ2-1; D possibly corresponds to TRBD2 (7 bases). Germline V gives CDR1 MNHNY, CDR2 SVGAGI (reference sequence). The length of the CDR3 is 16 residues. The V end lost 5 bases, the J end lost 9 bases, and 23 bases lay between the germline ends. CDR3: CASSVNSGGGASEQFF. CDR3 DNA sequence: TGTGCCAGCAGTGTGAATTCAGGTGGGGGGGCGAGTGAGCAGTTCTTC.

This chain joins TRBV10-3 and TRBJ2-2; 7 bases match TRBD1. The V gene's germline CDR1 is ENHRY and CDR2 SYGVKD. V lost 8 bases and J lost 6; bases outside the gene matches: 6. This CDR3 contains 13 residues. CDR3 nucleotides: TGTGCCATCCAGGGGGAAGCGGCCGGGGAGCTGTTTTTT. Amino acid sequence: CAIQGEAAGELFF.

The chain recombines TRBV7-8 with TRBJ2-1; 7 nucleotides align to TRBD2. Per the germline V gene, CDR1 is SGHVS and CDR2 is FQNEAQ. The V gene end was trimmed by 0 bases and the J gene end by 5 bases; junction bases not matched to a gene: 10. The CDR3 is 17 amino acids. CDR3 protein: CASSLARWGGRDNEQFF. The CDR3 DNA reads TGTGCCAGCAGCTTAGCCCGATGGGGCGGGAGAGACAATGAGCAGTTCTTC.

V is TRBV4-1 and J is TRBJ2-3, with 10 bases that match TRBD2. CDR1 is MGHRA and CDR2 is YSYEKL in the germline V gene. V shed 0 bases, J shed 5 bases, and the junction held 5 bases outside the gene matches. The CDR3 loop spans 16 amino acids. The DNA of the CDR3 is TGCGCCAGCAGCCAAGATCTAGCGGGGGTAGTAGATACGCAGTATTTT. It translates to CASSQDLAGVVDTQYF.

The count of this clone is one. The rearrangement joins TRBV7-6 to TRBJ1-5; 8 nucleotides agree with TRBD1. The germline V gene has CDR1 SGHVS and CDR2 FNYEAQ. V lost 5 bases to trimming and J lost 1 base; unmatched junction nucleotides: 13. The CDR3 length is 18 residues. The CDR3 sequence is CASSPRAGQGESNQPQHF. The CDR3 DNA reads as TGTGCCAGCAGCCCCAGAGCCGGACAGGGTGAAAGCAATCAGCCCCAGCATTTT.

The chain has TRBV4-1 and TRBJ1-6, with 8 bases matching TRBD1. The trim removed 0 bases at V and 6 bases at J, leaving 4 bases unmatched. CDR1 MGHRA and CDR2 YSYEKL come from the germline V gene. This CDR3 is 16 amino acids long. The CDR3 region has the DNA TGCGCCAGCAGCCAAGACAGGGGGCTGAGTAATTCACCCCTCCACTTT. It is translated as CASSQDRGLSNSPLHF.

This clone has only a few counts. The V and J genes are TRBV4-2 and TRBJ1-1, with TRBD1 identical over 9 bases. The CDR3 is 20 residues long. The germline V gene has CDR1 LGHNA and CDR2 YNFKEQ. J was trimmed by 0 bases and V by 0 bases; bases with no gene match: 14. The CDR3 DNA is TGTGCCAGCAGCCAAGATCTTAGAGGACAGGGGACCCGAATGAACACTGAAGCTTTCTTT. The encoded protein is CASSQDLRGQGTRMNTEAFF.

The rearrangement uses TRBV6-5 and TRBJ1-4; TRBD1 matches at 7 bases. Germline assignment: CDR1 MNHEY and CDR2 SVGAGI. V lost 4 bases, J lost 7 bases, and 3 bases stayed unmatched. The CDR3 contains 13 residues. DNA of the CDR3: TGTGCCAGCAGTTTAGGGGGCGGTGAAAAACTGTTTTTT. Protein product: CASSLGGGEKLFF.